Shown below are 31 T cell receptor beta chains from a single sample sequenced in a study of early T cells in non-severe SARS-CoV-2 infection. Each CDR3 protein is one row after TCRdb ran MiXCR on the 5' RACE reads. The table records tens of thousands of distinct CDR3 sequences, roughly 4.8% of them present only once. The specimen was whole blood. These receptors were collected from an adult who was a healthcare worker with PCR-confirmed SARS-CoV-2 infection or an uninfected control (not recorded which).

This clonotype was counted many times. The chain carries TRBV25-1 and TRBJ2-5; 10 bases map to TRBD1. The length of the CDR3 is 17 residues. The V segment lost 0 bases and the J segment 3 bases; nucleotides outside the gene matches: 7. CDR1 is MGHDK and CDR2 is SYGVNS in the germline V gene. CDR3 sequence reads: CASSEYGWGTGEETQYF. CDR3 nucleotide sequence: TGTGCCAGCAGTGAATACGGATGGGGGACAGGGGAAGAGACCCAGTACTTC.

This clonotype has only a few counts. The chain has TRBV30 and TRBJ2-2, with D perhaps matching TRBD2 (6 bases). CDR3 size: 16 residues. The V gene's germline CDR1 is GTSNPN and CDR2 SVGIG (reference sequence). Deletions cut 2 bases from V and 3 bases from J, with 16 bases between. CDR3 protein: CAWSRLGGSHTGELFF. The DNA of the CDR3 is TGTGCCTGGAGTCGCCTAGGAGGGTCGCACACCGGGGAGCTGTTTTTT.

For this clonotype: Just one base apart from a much larger clone, this may be a read error. The chain recombines TRBV7-9 with TRBJ2-4, with TRBD1 matching over 12 bases. The CDR3 consists of 16 residues. Germline values: CDR1 SEHNR, CDR2 FQNEAQ (reference sequence). The CDR3 DNA is TGTACCAGCAGCTTAGGGACAGGGGGCGCCAAAAACATTCAGTACTTC. This gives the protein CTSSLGTGGAKNIQYF.

The table lists this clonotype with many counts. The V and J genes are TRBV9 and TRBJ2-1; D unresolved. The CDR3 has 15 amino acids. V gave up 0 bases and J gave up 4 bases, with 11 bases separating them. The V gene's germline CDR1 is SGDLS and CDR2 YYNGEE. CDR3 sequence (DNA): TGTGCCAGCAGCGTAGTCCAAAACTCTTACAATGAGCAGTTCTTC. Protein product: CASSVVQNSYNEQFF.

In its sample, this clonotype was seen many times. The rearrangement uses TRBV6-5 and TRBJ1-2; 9 bases match TRBD1. This CDR3 region has 16 residues. J was trimmed by 8 bases and V by 0 bases; bases with no gene match: 10. Germline CDR1 reads MNHEY; CDR2 reads SVGAGI. In DNA form, the CDR3 reads TGTGCCAGCAGTTACTCGATTGTCGGGACAGGGACAGGCTACACCTTC. The encoded protein is CASSYSIVGTGTGYTF.

This clonotype was detected many times. V usage is TRBV2 and J usage is TRBJ2-7; 11 bases agree with TRBD1. The CDR3 covers 13 residues. The germline V gene encodes CDR1 SNHLY and CDR2 FYNNEI. V lost 7 bases to trimming and J lost 3 bases; unmatched junction nucleotides: 2. Here the CDR3 DNA reads TGTGCCAGCAAGGGGACAGGGGGCTACGAGCAGTACTTC. Translating it yields CASKGTGGYEQYF. Looking up the rest from reference TRBV2 and TRBJ2-7 gives the full variable domain: EPEVTQTPSHQVTQMGQEVILRCVPISNHLYFYWYRQILGQKVEFLVSFYNNEISEKSEIFDDQFSVERPDGSNFTLKIRSTKLEDSAMYFCASKGTGGYEQYFGPGTRLTVT.

Ten or more counts support this clonotype. As DNA, the CDR3 is TGTGCCAGCAAACAGGGGGCCTACGAGCAGTACTTC. It yields the protein CASKQGAYEQYF. The gene calls are TRBV2 and TRBJ2-7, with 8 bases matching TRBD1. Germline loops: CDR1 SNHLY, CDR2 FYNNEI. CDR3 length equals 12 residues. V was clipped by 7 bases and J by 2 bases; unmatched bases: 1.

This clonotype was picked up many times. The gene calls are TRBV7-6 and TRBJ2-1, with 11 positions matching TRBD2. Germline CDR1 reads SGHVS; CDR2 reads FNYEAQ. The ends lost 1 base at V and 4 bases at J; junction bases unmatched: 3. The CDR3 has 16 amino acids. In DNA form, the CDR3 reads TGTGCCAGCAGCTTAGGACTAGCGGGGTTGTACAATGAGCAGTTCTTC. Residues: CASSLGLAGLYNEQFF.

In its sample, this clonotype was seen many times. The chain joins TRBV3-1 to TRBJ1-2; D is unresolved. V dropped 0 bases and J dropped 6 bases, with 11 bases sitting between them. Germline CDR1 reads LGHDT; CDR2 reads YNNKEL (reference sequence). CDR3 length: 14 residues. The chain's CDR3 is CASSQDRGADGYTF. Written as DNA, the CDR3 is TGTGCCAGCAGCCAAGATCGAGGAGCAGATGGCTACACCTTC.

This clonotype occurred many times. The gene calls are TRBV20-1 and TRBJ2-3; 8 bases map to TRBD2. Germline V lookup: CDR1 DFQATT, CDR2 SNEGSKA (reference sequence). The CDR3 is 17 amino acids. J gave up 8 bases and V 0 bases, and 16 bases lay outside the gene matches. Here the CDR3 DNA reads TGCAGTGCTAGAGATCTTATAAGCGGGAGCAATTTGGGTACGCAGTATTTT. Translating gives CSARDLISGSNLGTQYF.

In this sample, this clonotype turned up many times. The rearrangement uses TRBV7-6 and TRBJ1-1; D gene ambiguous. Germline-derived CDR1 and CDR2 are SGHVS and FNYEAQ. V shed 2 bases and J shed 3 bases, with 10 bases lying between them. This CDR3 region has 14 residues. The CDR3 DNA reads as TGTGCCAGCAGCTTAAGGGCGCGGGACACTGAAGCTTTCTTT. Its translation: CASSLRARDTEAFF.

This clonotype was seen repeatedly, ten times or more. This chain links TRBV3-1 with TRBJ2-3, with TRBD2 matching over 10 bases. The CDR3 totals 19 residues. V trimming: 3 bases; J trimming: 5 bases; junction bases outside the gene matches: 17. Germline V gives CDR1 LGHDT, CDR2 YNNKEL (reference sequence). The CDR3 sequence is CASSQGPLVSGRARDTQYF. The CDR3 region has the DNA TGTGCCAGCAGCCAGGGCCCGCTGGTGAGCGGGAGGGCCCGAGATACGCAGTATTTT.

This clonotype was recorded at least ten times. The rearrangement links TRBV7-9 to TRBJ1-4; D ambiguous. The CDR3 length is 11 residues. Trimming removed 2 bases at V and 7 bases at J, with 2 bases between. Per germline, CDR1 SEHNR and CDR2 FQNEAQ (reference sequence). CDR3 nucleotides: TGTGCCAGCAGCTTAACTGAAAAACTGTTTTTT. It yields the protein CASSLTEKLFF.

This clonotype was seen ten or more times. The V call is TRBV27, the J call TRBJ2-7; D is perhaps TRBD1 (6 bases). CDR1 is MNHEY, CDR2 SMNVEV, per germline (reference sequence). Trimming left V 5 bases short and J 6 bases short, with 17 bases between. The CDR3 sequence is 14 residues long. CDR3 protein: CASSARGGMSEQYF. The CDR3 DNA reads as TGTGCCAGCAGTGCTCGAGGGGGTATGAGCGAGCAGTACTTC.

This clonotype was detected ten times or more. The rearrangement uses TRBV3-1 and TRBJ2-1; 8 positions agree with TRBD1. Germline V gene data show CDR1 as LGHDT and CDR2 as YNNKEL (reference sequence). V lost 0 bases to trimming and J lost 3 bases; unmatched junction nucleotides: 1. The CDR3 extends over 15 amino acids. CDR3 sequence (DNA): TGTGCCAGCAGCCAAGACGGGACAGGCTACAATGAGCAGTTCTTC. It specifies CASSQDGTGYNEQFF.

This clonotype was picked up many times. The J gene is TRBJ1-1, the V gene TRBV5-4; possibly TRBD1 for D (5 bases). The CDR3 spans 15 residues. The ends were cut back, 0 bases at V and 1 base at J, with 10 bases in the middle. Germline CDR1 SGHNT, CDR2 YYREEE (reference sequence). CDR3 protein: CASSLAGHTNTEAFF. The CDR3 region has the DNA TGTGCCAGCAGCTTGGCTGGACACACGAACACTGAAGCTTTCTTT.

This clonotype was observed a few times. This CDR3 is CASSPEGVRGNTIYF. The CDR3 DNA sequence: TGCGCCAGCAGCCCCGAAGGGGTGCGGGGAAACACCATATATTTT. This sequence joins TRBV4-1 and TRBJ1-3, with D tentatively TRBD1 (5 bases). The germline V and J ends were trimmed by 4 bases and 4 bases, with 14 bases remaining between them. Per germline, CDR1 MGHRA and CDR2 YSYEKL. The CDR3 is made up of 15 amino acids.

This clonotype was seen a handful of times. The rearrangement uses TRBV7-9 and TRBJ1-1; possibly TRBD1 for D (6 bases). Germline CDR1 SEHNR, CDR2 FQNEAQ (reference sequence). CDR3 size: 16 residues. Between the trimmed V and J ends, which lost 4 bases and 8 bases, there was a span of 23 bases. The CDR3 loop is CASSSLSKTQGPEAFF. The CDR3 DNA reads as TGTGCCAGCAGCTCCCTCAGTAAAACACAGGGCCCAGAAGCTTTCTTT.

This clonotype was seen a handful of times. V usage is TRBV5-1 and J usage is TRBJ2-1; perhaps D is TRBD1 or TRBD2 (5 bases each). The CDR3 sequence is 15 residues long. In germline, CDR1 is SGHRS, CDR2 YFSETQ. V lost 0 bases and J lost 2, with 9 bases in between. The CDR3, as DNA: TGCGCCAGCAGCTTGGGGGGGAGCACCTACAATGAGCAGTTCTTC. Translating gives CASSLGGSTYNEQFF.

This clonotype was observed many times. The rearrangement uses TRBV12-3 or TRBV12-4 and TRBJ1-5; D remains unclear. Trimming took off 5 bases at V and 9 bases at J, with 14 bases between the two ends. The CDR3 is 13 residues long. The CDR3 coding sequence is TGTGCCAGCAGTCCACAGCGTAAGGGGCCCCAGCATTTT. As protein: CASSPQRKGPQHF.

V and J are TRBV9 and TRBJ1-6; a weak D match, TRBD1 (6 bases). The CDR3 is 13 residues long. V shed 7 bases and J shed 5 bases, with 10 bases lying between them. The germline V gene has CDR1 SGDLS and CDR2 YYNGEE. In DNA form, the CDR3 reads TGTGCCAGCCAGGGGAGCAATAATTCACCCCTCCACTTT. It is translated as CASQGSNNSPLHF.

This clonotype was counted ten times or more. The chain carries TRBV21-1 and TRBJ2-7; TRBD1, the table's D call, lacks a check against the DNA. TRBV21-1 counts as a pseudogene. This CDR3 is built from 13 residues. The chain's CDR3 is CASSHTGGEEQYF. The DNA of the CDR3 is TGTGCCAGCAGCCATACAGGGGGCGAGGAGCAGTACTTC.

The V call is TRBV27, the J call TRBJ1-2; 10 bases are a match to TRBD1. This CDR3 spans 15 amino acids. CDR1 and CDR2 (germline): MNHEY, SMNVEV (reference sequence). The V gene end was trimmed by 8 bases and the J gene end by 2 bases; junction bases not matched to a gene: 8. The CDR3 sequence is CASRRSGQGNYGYTF. In DNA, the CDR3 is TGTGCCAGCCGTAGATCGGGACAGGGGAACTATGGCTACACCTTC.

This clonotype was recorded many times. The chain carries TRBV6-1 and TRBJ2-1; no clear D gene. CDR3 size: 15 residues. V lost 3 bases and J lost 0, with 9 bases in between. Per germline, CDR1 MNHNS and CDR2 SASEGT. CDR3 in DNA: TGTGCCAGCAGTGATGGGATAAGCTCCTACAATGAGCAGTTCTTC. The encoded protein is CASSDGISSYNEQFF.

In its sample, this clonotype was seen a few times. This rearrangement joins TRBV29-1 to TRBJ2-5, with 9 bases that match TRBD2. The CDR3 loop spans 14 amino acids. CDR1 SQVTM and CDR2 ANQGSEA come from the germline V gene. The junction had 6 bases not matched to a gene; V was cut back by 2 bases and J by 5 bases. This CDR3 is CSVEWVAGEETQYF. The CDR3 bases are TGCAGCGTTGAATGGGTAGCGGGAGAGGAGACCCAGTACTTC.

The chain joins TRBV20-1 to TRBJ1-3, with 7 positions matching TRBD1. CDR3 size: 15 residues. CDR1 and CDR2 (germline): DFQATT, SNEGSKA (reference sequence). V shed 0 bases and J 2 bases; nucleotides not matched to a gene: 4. CDR3: CSARDVRGPGNTIYF. The DNA for the CDR3 is TGCAGTGCTAGAGATGTGAGGGGGCCTGGAAACACCATATATTTT.

Comments on this clonotype: This may be a read error: a much more frequent sequence differs by one nucleotide. This chain uses TRBV6-1 with TRBJ1-1; D not certain. Germline V gives CDR1 MNHNS, CDR2 SASEGT. The CDR3 contains 15 residues. CDR3 in amino acids: CVSSTRRPMNTEAFF. CDR3 sequence (DNA): TGTGTCAGCAGCACACGAAGGCCTATGAACACTGAAGCTTTCTTT.

The chain is built from TRBV24-1 and TRBJ2-1; D unclear. V lost 1 base to trimming and J lost 0 bases, with 9 bases between them. The CDR3 extends over 16 amino acids. CDR1 and CDR2 from the germline V gene are KGHDR and SFDVKD. The CDR3 DNA is TGTGCCACCAGTGATTTCGGCCCAAGCTCCTACAATGAGCAGTTCTTC. Translated, it gives CATSDFGPSSYNEQFF.

The chain has TRBV29-1 and TRBJ1-1; TRBD1 might be the D (5 bases). The CDR3 runs to 12 residues. From germline, CDR1 is SQVTM and CDR2 ANQGSEA. Between the trimmed V and J ends, which lost 3 bases and 6 bases, there was a span of 11 bases. CDR3 in amino acids: CSVDRDGAEAFF. CDR3 DNA: TGCAGCGTTGACCGGGACGGGGCTGAAGCTTTCTTT.

The chain joins TRBV5-6 to TRBJ2-2; 9 positions agree with TRBD2. This CDR3 is built from 17 residues. Germline V gene lookup returns CDR1 SGHDT and CDR2 YYEEEE. The ends lost 3 bases at V and 4 bases at J; junction bases unmatched: 10. In nucleotides, the CDR3 is TGTGCCAGCAGCTACCTCGCCGGGACTAGCCTCACCGGGGAGCTGTTTTTT. Encoded protein: CASSYLAGTSLTGELFF. The entire variable domain, with the rest obtained from reference TRBV5-6 and TRBJ2-2, is as follows: DAGVTQSPTHLIKTRGQQVTLRCSPKSGHDTVSWYQQALGQGPQFIFQYYEEEERQRGNFPDRFSGHQFPNYSSELNVNALLLGDSALYLCASSYLAGTSLTGELFFGEGSRLTVL.

In this sample, this clonotype turned up once. A much larger clone lies a single base off, so this may be a read error. The gene calls are TRBV15 and TRBJ1-1; 7 bases fit TRBD1. Germline CDR1 LNHNV, CDR2 YYDKDF (reference sequence). CDR3 length: 17 amino acids. V dropped 5 bases and J dropped 1; count of bases not matched to a gene: 13. Written as DNA, the CDR3 is TGTGCCACCAGCGGCTCACAGGGGCAGGTTGGGAACACTGAAGCTTTCTTT. It yields the protein CATSGSQGQVGNTEAFF.